This T cell receptor (beta chain) originates from a study of cytomegalovirus exposure and HLA in healthy donors. V lost 6 bases to trimming and J lost 5 bases; unmatched junction nucleotides: 3. The CDR3 runs 13 residues. The germline CDR1 and CDR2 sequences are SGHAT and FQDESV (reference sequence). PCR involved 60 Vbeta and 13 Jbeta primers. Measured with immunoSEQ multiplex PCR; TCRdb has only the in-frame clones, and not every one. The data contain 200,000 to 250,000 clones, roughly 83% of them seen just once; the ten biggest clones take up about 0.77%. The study, taken as a whole, reports: TCR beta chain V- and J-gene trimming was linked, in a later analysis, to a missense variant in DCLRE1C. Sequencing probably produced one cluster of sequence variants that were highly shared. Later analysis identified some 16,000 TCR beta sequences associated with HLA alleles, using a false discovery rate threshold of 0.05.

Concerning this clone itself: No antigen is known for it.

Regarding donors, all were healthy bone marrow donors. The receptor was derived from a boy aged 2-15 years in good health and CMV-seronegative. V gene TRBV11-1 combines with J gene TRBJ2-1, with 8 bases fitting TRBD1. The sample comprised PBMCs. This CDR3 reads CASSHRGNNEQFF. CDR3 in DNA: TGTGCCAGCAGTCACAGGGGGAACAATGAGCAGTTCTTC.